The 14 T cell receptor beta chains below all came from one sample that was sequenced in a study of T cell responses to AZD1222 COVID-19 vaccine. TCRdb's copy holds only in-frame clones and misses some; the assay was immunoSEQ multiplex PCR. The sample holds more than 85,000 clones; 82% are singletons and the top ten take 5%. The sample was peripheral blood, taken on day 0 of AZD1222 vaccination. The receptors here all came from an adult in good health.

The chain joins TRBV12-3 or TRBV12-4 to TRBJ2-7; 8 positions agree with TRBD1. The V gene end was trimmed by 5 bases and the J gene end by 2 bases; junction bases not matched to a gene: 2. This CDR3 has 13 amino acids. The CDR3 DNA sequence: TGTGCCAGCAGTCAGACAGGGGCCTACGAGCAGTACTTC. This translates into CASSQTGAYEQYF.

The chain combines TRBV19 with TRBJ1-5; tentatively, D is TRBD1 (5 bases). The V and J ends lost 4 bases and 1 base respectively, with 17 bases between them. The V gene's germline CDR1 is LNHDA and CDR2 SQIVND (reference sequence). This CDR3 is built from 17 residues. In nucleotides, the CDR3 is TGTGCCAGTAGTACCCTTCTGGGGGGGGTAAGCAATCAGCCCCAGCATTTT. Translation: CASSTLLGGVSNQPQHF.

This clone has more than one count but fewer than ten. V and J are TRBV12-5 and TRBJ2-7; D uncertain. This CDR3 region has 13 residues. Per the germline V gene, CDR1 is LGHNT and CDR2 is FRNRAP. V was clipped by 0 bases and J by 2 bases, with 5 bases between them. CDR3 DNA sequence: TGTGCTAGTGGTTTGGTATCGGCCTACGAGCAGTACTTC. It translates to CASGLVSAYEQYF.

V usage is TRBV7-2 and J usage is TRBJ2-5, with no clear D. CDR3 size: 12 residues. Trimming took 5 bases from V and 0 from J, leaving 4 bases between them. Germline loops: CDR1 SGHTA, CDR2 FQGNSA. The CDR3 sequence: CASSLYQETQYF. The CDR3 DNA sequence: TGTGCCAGCAGCCTGTACCAAGAGACCCAGTACTTC. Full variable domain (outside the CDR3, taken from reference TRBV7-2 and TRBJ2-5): GAGVSQSPSNKVTEKGKDVELRCDPISGHTALYWYRQSLGQGLEFLIYFQGNSAPDKSGLPSDRFSAERTGGSVSTLTIQRTQQEDSAVYLCASSLYQETQYFGPGTRLLVL.

For the CDR3, the DNA is TGTGCTAGTGGCACAGGGGGCCTCTCCTACGAGCAGTACTTC. Its translation: CASGTGGLSYEQYF. The gene calls are TRBV12-5 and TRBJ2-7, with 9 bases identical to TRBD1. There are 14 residues in the CDR3. V was clipped by 6 bases and J by 0 bases; unmatched bases: 3. Germline CDR1 reads LGHNT; CDR2 reads FRNRAP.

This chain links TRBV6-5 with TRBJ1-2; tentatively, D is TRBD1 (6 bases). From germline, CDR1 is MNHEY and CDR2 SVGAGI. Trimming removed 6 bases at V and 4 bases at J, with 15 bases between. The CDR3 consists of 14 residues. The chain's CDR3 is CASSSGGSVYGYTF. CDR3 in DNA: TGTGCCAGCAGCTCGGGGGGCTCGGTCTATGGCTACACCTTC.

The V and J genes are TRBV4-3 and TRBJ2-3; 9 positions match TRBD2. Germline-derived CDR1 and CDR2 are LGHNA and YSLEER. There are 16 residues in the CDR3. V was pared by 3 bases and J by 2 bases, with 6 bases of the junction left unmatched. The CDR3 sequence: CASSHGGGASTDTQYF. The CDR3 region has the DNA TGCGCCAGCAGCCATGGCGGGGGGGCTTCCACAGATACGCAGTATTTT.

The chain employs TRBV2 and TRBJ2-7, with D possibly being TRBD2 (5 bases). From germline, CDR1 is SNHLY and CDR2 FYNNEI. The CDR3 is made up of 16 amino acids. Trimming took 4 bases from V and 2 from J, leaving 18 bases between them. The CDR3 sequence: CASSAVEGNTAYEQYF. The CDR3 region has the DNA TGTGCCAGCAGTGCTGTTGAGGGAAACACAGCCTACGAGCAGTACTTC.

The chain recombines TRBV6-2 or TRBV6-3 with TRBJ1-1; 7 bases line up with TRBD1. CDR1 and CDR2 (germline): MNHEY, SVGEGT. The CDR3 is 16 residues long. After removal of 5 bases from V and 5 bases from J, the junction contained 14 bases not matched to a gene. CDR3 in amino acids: CASSERSRDSRTEAFF. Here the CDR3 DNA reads TGTGCCAGCAGTGAGAGAAGCCGGGACAGTCGGACTGAAGCTTTCTTT.

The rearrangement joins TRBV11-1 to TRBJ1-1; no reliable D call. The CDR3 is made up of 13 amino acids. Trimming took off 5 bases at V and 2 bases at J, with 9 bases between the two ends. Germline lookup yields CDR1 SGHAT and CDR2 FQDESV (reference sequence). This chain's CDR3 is CASSVNLNTEAFF. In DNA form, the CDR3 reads TGTGCCAGCAGCGTAAACCTTAACACTGAAGCTTTCTTT.

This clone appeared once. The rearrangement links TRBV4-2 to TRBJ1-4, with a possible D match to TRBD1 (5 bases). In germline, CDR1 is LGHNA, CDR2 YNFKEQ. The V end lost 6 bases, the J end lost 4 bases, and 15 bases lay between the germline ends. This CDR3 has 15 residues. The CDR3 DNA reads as TGTGCCAGCAGTGATTTCCGGGACGGTAATGAAAAACTGTTTTTT. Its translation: CASSDFRDGNEKLFF.

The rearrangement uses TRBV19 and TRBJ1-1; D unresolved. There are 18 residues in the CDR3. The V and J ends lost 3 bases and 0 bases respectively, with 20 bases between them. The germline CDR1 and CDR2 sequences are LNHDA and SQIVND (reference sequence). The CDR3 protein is CASSMSGVAGGMNTEAFF. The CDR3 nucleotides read TGTGCCAGTAGTATGAGTGGAGTGGCGGGCGGCATGAACACTGAAGCTTTCTTT.

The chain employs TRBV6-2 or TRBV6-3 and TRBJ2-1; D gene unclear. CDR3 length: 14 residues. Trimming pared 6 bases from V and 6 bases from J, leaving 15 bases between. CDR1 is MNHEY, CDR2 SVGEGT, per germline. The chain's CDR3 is CASSLDGSVNEQFF. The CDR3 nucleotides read TGTGCCAGCAGCCTGGACGGATCGGTCAATGAGCAGTTCTTC.

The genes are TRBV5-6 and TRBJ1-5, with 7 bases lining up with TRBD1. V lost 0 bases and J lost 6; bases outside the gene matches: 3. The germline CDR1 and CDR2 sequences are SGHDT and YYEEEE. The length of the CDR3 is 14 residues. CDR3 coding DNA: TGTGCCAGCAGCTTGGAGGGGGCGTCTCAGCCCCAGCATTTT. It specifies CASSLEGASQPQHF. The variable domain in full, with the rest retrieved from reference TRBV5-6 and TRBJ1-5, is DAGVTQSPTHLIKTRGQQVTLRCSPKSGHDTVSWYQQALGQGPQFIFQYYEEEERQRGNFPDRFSGHQFPNYSSELNVNALLLGDSALYLCASSLEGASQPQHFGDGTRLSIL.